This T cell receptor (beta chain) was captured by sequencing in a study of CD8+CD57+ T cells in acquired aplastic anemia listed by TCRdb under 2018. About the investigation overall: Extracted DNA from sorted CD4+ and CD8+ cells averaged approximately 3 ug, ranging from roughly 0.2 to 30 ug. CD8+CD57+ expansion was defined as a frequency above the mean frequency observed in healthy subjects.

The research as a whole found: About 29 CD8+ CDR3 sequences were found to be shared between patients and controls, but these sequences appeared to be highly expressed in patients and within the immunodominant clones of the patients. CD8+ Simpson's diversity did not differ significantly between patients and healthy controls (P=0.060).

In its sample, this clonotype was seen many times. It has no known antigen specificity. Per-base qualities were not stored, and no clone one base away is much larger. Expansion of CD8+CD57+ cells had been shown by flow cytometry in the patients chosen for sequencing. Every patient had severe acquired aplastic anemia, diagnosed using the International Study of Aplastic Anemia and Agranulocytosis and Camitta criteria. At the time blood was sampled, none of the patients had received any therapy. TCR repertoires of sorted CD4+ and CD8+ blood T cells from severe aplastic anemia patients and healthy subjects were deep-sequenced in the study. Patients were enrolled under clinicaltrials.gov protocols 00001620, 01623167, 00001397, 00071045, 00081523 and 00961064 in the USA. Ficoll-Paque density gradient centrifugation was used to isolate peripheral blood mononuclear cells. CD4+ and CD8+ T cells were sorted by FACS or magnetic beads before DNA extraction.

V and J lose 8 bases and 4 bases, and a span of 8 bases separates them. The CDR3 runs 11 amino acids, cysteine and phenylalanine included. The only DNA kept is the CDR3, 33 bases in frame from the first base. TCR beta VDJ combination and CDR3 sequence profiling used genomic DNA as the template. An Illumina HiSeq 2000 was used for TCR repertoire sequencing. The original methods were these. Repertoire assessment relied on Simpson's diversity index, CDR3 size and DJ length profiles, and TRBV/TRBJ rearrangement plots. Whichever DNA sequence was most abundant in the deep sequencing data was defined as the immunodominant clone. CDR3 amino acid sequences were checked for sharing between subjects and were compared against published repertoires and the VDJdb database. TCRdb reprocessing: public reads trimmed at Q25 with fastp, clones called with MiXCR, in-frame beta chains kept. Entries that share a CDR3 protein sequence are merged under the most common genes and DNA. The V and J calls come from TCRdb's annotation, not from the publication. For this sample the table gives around 180,000 distinct CDR3 sequences, of which less than 50% were detected only once. The biggest ten clones account for 1.8% of the sample.

Recombination connected TRBV12-3 or TRBV12-4 to TRBJ1-1; a confident D gene designation cannot be given. The sequence was collected from a human donor with aplastic anemia. Sequences were obtained from sorted CD4+, CD8+, or CD8+CD57+ T cells (not recorded which) from PBMCs. The sequenced DNA is TGTGCCAGCCCTTCTATCACTGAAGCTTTCTTT. Its protein is CASPSITEAFF.